The source of this TCR beta chain is a study of cytomegalovirus exposure and HLA in healthy donors (dated by TCRdb to 2017 to 2019). With regard to the full study: A later analysis indicated that the 120 or so validation repertoires were generated on the platform also employed for the 700 or so repertoires of the first cohort. The study aimed to test whether cataloging public T cell receptors could reveal signatures of past pathogen exposure. In addition to the first cohort of 666 subjects, a separate validation cohort of 120 different subjects was used. High-throughput TCR immunosequencing, statistical association of individual TCRs with disease status, and machine learning were combined to predict cytomegalovirus infection status.

V is pared back by 8 bases and J by 0 bases, with 14 bases lying between the germline termini. The CDR3 spans 15 residues, from the cysteine through the phenylalanine. Here the CDR3 DNA is all that survives: 45 bases in frame from base 1. CDR1 and CDR2 are read off the germline V gene as MNHNS and SASEGT. The donors were included in the validation cohort of 100 to 150 subjects, a group kept apart from the roughly 700-subject first cohort. The study at large found these results: The classifier was reported to diagnose cytomegalovirus status with high specificity and sensitivity in both the original and validation cohorts. The authors suggested that the approach could potentially be extended to other disease states and immunological phenotypes. The validation cohort had no HLA typing available for a later analysis, so co-occurrence within that cohort was assessed over all 130 or so repertoires. Subsequent analysis determined that TCRs grouped into clusters in the first cohort also showed a tendency toward co-occurrence across the 120 or so validation repertoires, and 85% to 95% of cluster scores exceeded 0. The study listed 150 to 200 TCR beta chains as associated with cytomegalovirus. Three of the identified cytomegalovirus-associated TCR beta chains were confirmed in vitro to be specific for cytomegalovirus antigens. While some public TCRs were present in many individuals, most TCR sequences turned up only very rarely across donors.

Receptor amplification or capture employed the immunoSEQ multiplex PCR assay. Processing in the source paper ran as follows. A statistical classification framework was built for diagnosing cytomegalovirus status from the catalog of TCR beta chain sequences. TCRdb took this table from immuneACCESS and kept in-frame rearrangements with V and J called. Such tables lack part of the clones; where checked against another copy, unresolved V genes explain under half of the gap, and the rest is unexplained. V and J calls and clone size come straight from that table; D and trimming were deduced from the DNA. Within this sample are 250,000 to 300,000 clones, with 90% of them counted one time only. The ten largest clones represent roughly 0.4% of the sample. This clone was found once. Its antigen is still unknown. No much larger clone is present one base from it, and per-base qualities are unavailable.

The sequence is built from TRBV6-1 and TRBJ1-5; no confident D gene assignment can be made. Sequenced input: PBMCs. The receptor comes from a woman younger than 35 in good health and CMV-seronegative. The DNA sequence is given as TGTGCCAGCCGCGAAGGAGATTTTAGCAATCAGCCCCAGCATTTT. Its protein reads: CASREGDFSNQPQHF.